This T cell receptor beta chain was sequenced during a study of blood T cells in healthy people across ages. The study's findings and limits: The study lacked donor CMV status, which possibly confounded expanded clonotype changes. Naive T cell percentage and TCR beta diversity correlated strongly.

With regard to this clonotype: Its specificity is not known.

Next came a second PCR, run for about 7 to 12 cycles, which used a sample-barcoded 5' primer along with a J-beta primer mix. TCRdb reprocessed the 5' RACE reads via MiXCR and lists one record per CDR3 protein. The table has about 970,000 distinct CDR3 sequences, roughly 50% seen once. The sequencing sample was made of blood. The source of this sequence is a woman aged 60-75 years in good health.

The CDR3 DNA is TGTGCCAGCAGTTTACATCCCAATCGACAGCGGCTTCACTCTGGGGCCAACGTCCTGACTTTC. It specifies CASSLHPNRQRLHSGANVLTF. The gene calls are TRBV27 and TRBJ2-6, with D perhaps being TRBD1 or TRBD2 (5 bases each). V was shortened by 2 bases and J by 0 bases, with 23 bases between the two germline ends. CDR3 length: 21 amino acids. The germline V gene has CDR1 MNHEY and CDR2 SMNVEV (reference sequence).